The entry below gives a single T cell receptor beta chain sequence along with its context. No antigen is known for it. Base quality data are lacking; no much larger clone is found one base away. The junction shows trimming of 0 bases on V and 8 bases on J, and the gene matches do not reach 14 bases of it. The germline V gene (reference sequence) provides CDR1 LGHDT and CDR2 YNNKEL. Its CDR3 holds 18 amino acids, cysteine through phenylalanine. Only the CDR3 DNA stays, 54 bases, in frame from base 1. The library relied on multiplex PCR. Sequencing was performed on an Illumina HiSeq 4000. iRepertoire HTBI primers and Arm-PCR amplification of CDR3 regions were used to construct TCR beta libraries. PCR products were gel purified before sequencing. The authors' analysis ran thus. Across samples, around 58 TRBV and 15 or so TRBJ segments were identified and used for gene usage analysis of CDR3 amino acid clonotypes. Filtered high-quality paired reads were merged into contigs using COPE and FqMerger. Contigs were aligned with BLAST to IMGT TRBV, TRBD and TRBJ reference genes, and CDR3 was defined per IMGT. Highly expanded clones were defined as clonotypes with a frequency above 0.1%. Shannon entropy served as the measure of repertoire diversity, while the Gini coefficient captured V-J evenness. A clonotype was considered public if more than one individual shared it. TCRdb redid the processing of the public reads, applying fastp at Q25 and MiXCR, and retained in-frame beta chains. Here each entry gathers all rows of one CDR3 protein and keeps the most common genes and DNA. The V and J calls were not made by the authors but by TCRdb's processing. The sample data list 400,000 to 450,000 distinct CDR3 sequences, and around 15% of these were observed just once. Of the sample, about 10% falls within the top ten clones.

In light of the paper, this sample's time point label describes: newly diagnosed GD, antithyroid drugs for less than 3 months. For both TCR sequencing and RNA sequencing, RNA was extracted from PBMCs in TRIzol. The diagnosis of Graves' disease followed American Thyroid Association guidelines. The patients came from an endocrinology department in Xi'an, China. Each patient gave approximately 9 milliliters of peripheral blood, collected in an EDTA anticoagulant tube. Ficoll Paque Plus density gradient separation was used to isolate PBMCs, and no further T cell sorting was performed. An Agilent 2100 Bioanalyzer and agarose gel were used to assess RNA quality, and a NanoDrop 2000 was used to measure RNA concentration. This sample is drawn from a study of regulatory T cells in long-lasting Graves disease (dated by TCRdb to about 2021). A note on the overall study: Newly diagnosed Graves' disease patients had taken antithyroid drugs for less than 3 months. Patients with persistent Graves' disease were compared with patients with newly diagnosed Graves' disease using TCR sequencing and RNA sequencing of peripheral blood. The study took place in China and was registered as a clinical trial. TCR sequencing covered around 13 persistent and some 20 newly diagnosed Graves' disease patients, 33 samples in total. Beyond this particular receptor, the publication reports: Sequencing and analysis were restricted to the TCR beta chain. Persistent patients shared more public clonotypes among themselves (around 3,000) than newly diagnosed patients did (nearly 1,000). Persistent Graves' disease patients showed lower TCR Shannon entropy and fewer highly expanded clones than newly diagnosed patients, suggesting clonal expansion. The authors acknowledged the small sample size as a limitation that may reduce accuracy. TRBV28, TRBJ1-2 and TRBJ2-5 were preferentially used in persistent disease, while TRBV20-1 and TRBJ2-1 were favored in newly diagnosed disease. Because the primary lesion, thyroid tissue, could not be accessed, the study looked at peripheral blood alone.

These same data were also listed under a study on T cells in Graves' hyperthyroidism and ophthalmopathy. As the second paper documents: Stable Graves' hyperthyroidism was defined as no progression to ophthalmopathy during 18 months of follow-up. Hyperthyroidism patients were newly diagnosed, with disease duration under 2 months, and aged 18 to 65 years. The study excluded patients with uncontrolled infections, other autoimmune diseases, pregnancy or lactation. Clinical symptoms, serum thyroxine and TRAb, thyroid ultrasound, and orbital computed tomography formed the basis for the diagnoses. The TCR CDR3 was subjected to a first round of RT-PCR using the HTBI primer set and the Qiagen OneStep RT-PCR kit. Most expanded thyroid clonotypes (frequency above 0.001) were also found in blood, which suggests that blood repertoires may mirror thyroid immune responses. A model built on a 13 V-J signature distinguished ophthalmopathy from stable hyperthyroidism, reaching roughly 88% sensitivity and 81.08% specificity in cross-validation and 80%/75% in testing. In validation, the model predicted progression to ophthalmopathy with around 71% sensitivity and 72% to 85% specificity, a median of approximately 6.7 months before onset. To identify TCR V-J signatures that set the groups apart, the researchers used a discovery cohort of about a hundred patients, made up of 43 with Graves' ophthalmopathy and 55 to 65 with stable Graves' hyperthyroidism. Whether ophthalmopathy could be predicted prospectively was tested in an independent validation cohort made up of 18 hyperthyroidism patients plus 17 patients who later progressed to ophthalmopathy. The approximately 98 discovery patients were randomly divided into training and test sets at a 7:3 ratio. The study also compared thyroid tissue and blood T-cell repertoires from 6 or 7 Graves' hyperthyroidism patients. After sampling, hyperthyroidism patients received methimazole starting at 30 mg daily, and ophthalmopathy patients received high-dose intravenous methylprednisolone. Libraries were constructed in a second round of multiplex PCR, after which size selection and purification were carried out. Sequencing of the libraries was done on an Illumina HiSeq2000 using paired-end 100 bp reads. SOAPnuke was used to process the raw data, with reads discarded if the reads contained adapters or uncalled bases, had a mean Phred below 15, or lacked an exact constant-primer or identifier match. COPE v1.2.5 was used to merge high-quality paired reads, and clonotypes were defined as unique nucleotide sequences. MiTCR v1.1 was used to align clonotypes to the IMGT TRBV, TRBD and TRBJ reference segments. The analysis was restricted to V-J combinations with a frequency above 0.0001, which together covered about 99% of the repertoires. The TCS score was defined as F50 (clonal expansion) divided by E x V (chaos), with BLOSUM62-based TCRdist calculated between CDR3 peptides within each V-J. Welch's t-statistics and random forest reduced around 520 V-J features to 10 to 15, which were used in a naive Bayes classifier (R e1071). No statistical method was used to set the sample size in advance, and investigators knew the group allocation. The paper describes TCR Vbeta CDR3 sequencing of 140 or so peripheral blood samples, made up of roughly 40 ophthalmopathy patients, 70 to 80 hyperthyroidism patients and 17 progressor patients.

The TCR sequence derives from a woman aged 25 to 39 with Graves disease. Donor details come from another sample of the same person, matched by shared clones. The source material was peripheral blood mononuclear cells (PBMCs), sampled at new diagnosis, from a patient treated with antithyroid drugs. Recombination linked TRBV3-1 to TRBJ2-4, with 9 central nucleotides matching TRBD2. CDR3 region: CASSQEGPRAGGEDIQYF. The DNA sequence is given as TGTGCCAGCAGCCAAGAAGGCCCTCGGGCGGGAGGGGAGGACATTCAGTACTTC.